Listed here are 27 T cell receptor beta chains from one sample, sequenced in a study of response to subunit inactivated influenza vaccine. TCRdb independently ran MiXCR on the RT-PCR reads; one entry per CDR3 protein. The sample records under 800,000 distinct CDR3 sequences, about 15% being singletons. The starting material was PBMCs from blood, obtained 14 to 15 days before vaccination. These receptor sequences come from a man aged 45-65 years who received an inactivated influenza vaccine.

This clonotype was picked up a small number of times. This rearrangement joins TRBV10-3 to TRBJ2-1, with 10 bases fitting TRBD2. Germline lookup yields CDR1 ENHRY and CDR2 SYGVKD. With 5 bases clipped from V and 6 bases from J, the junction kept 1 base outside the gene matches. The CDR3 is 13 amino acids. The CDR3: CAISSSGSNEQFF. The DNA of the CDR3 is TGTGCCATCAGTTCTAGCGGGAGCAATGAGCAGTTCTTC.

This chain connects TRBV4-1 to TRBJ1-2; D is possibly TRBD1 (5 bases). Per germline, CDR1 MGHRA and CDR2 YSYEKL. V was cut by 1 base and J by 7 bases, with 16 bases left in between. This CDR3 has 15 residues. CDR3 DNA sequence: TGCGCCAGCAGCCAAGTTGGGGGAACGGTTGGTGGCTACACCTTC. Translation: CASSQVGGTVGGYTF.

This clonotype was observed at least ten times. The chain uses TRBV14 and TRBJ2-1; D unresolved. The CDR3 length is 16 residues. V was trimmed by 2 bases and J by 5 bases, leaving 16 bases between them. Germline CDR1 reads SGHDN; CDR2 reads FVKESK. CDR3 amino acids: CASSQSDLGENNEQFF. The CDR3 nucleotides read TGTGCCAGCAGCCAATCAGACTTAGGCGAAAACAATGAGCAGTTCTTC.

This clonotype came up a few times. The chain carries TRBV20-1 and TRBJ2-1; TRBD2 matches 11 bases. With 1 base clipped from V and 5 bases from J, the junction kept 4 bases outside the gene matches. Per germline, CDR1 DFQATT and CDR2 SNEGSKA (reference sequence). CDR3 length equals 15 residues. The CDR3 DNA follows: TGCAGTGCTAGAGTCGGGACTAGCGGAAACAATGAGCAGTTCTTC. Residues: CSARVGTSGNNEQFF.

Many counts were recorded for this clonotype. This sequence joins TRBV5-1 and TRBJ1-4, with D perhaps TRBD1 (5 bases). Trimming pared 0 bases from V and 8 bases from J, leaving 11 bases between. This CDR3 has 14 residues. The germline V gene has CDR1 SGHRS and CDR2 YFSETQ. In DNA, the CDR3 is TGCGCCAGCAGCTTGGAAAGGGGTGACGAAAAACTGTTTTTT. As protein: CASSLERGDEKLFF.

The CDR3 spells CASSLGDSSNTEAFF. The CDR3 bases are TGCGCCAGCAGCTTAGGGGACAGCTCGAACACTGAAGCTTTCTTT. The chain joins TRBV5-1 to TRBJ1-1, with 7 bases matching TRBD1. V was clipped by 2 bases and J by 1 base; unmatched bases: 5. CDR1 and CDR2 (germline): SGHRS, YFSETQ. There are 15 residues in the CDR3.

This clonotype occurred a few times. This chain connects TRBV20-1 to TRBJ2-7; D uncertain. CDR3 length: 13 residues. V shed 1 base and J shed 2 bases, with 9 bases lying between them. Germline V gene sequence: CDR1 DFQATT, CDR2 SNEGSKA (reference sequence). CDR3 protein: CSARGSHTYEQYF. CDR3 nucleotides: TGCAGTGCTAGAGGGAGTCATACCTACGAGCAGTACTTC.

This chain uses TRBV2 with TRBJ2-7, with D perhaps given as TRBD1 or TRBD2 (5 bases each). Trimming removed 10 bases at V and 4 bases at J, with 11 bases between. The CDR3 length is 11 residues. Germline-derived CDR1 and CDR2 are SNHLY and FYNNEI. The CDR3 region has the DNA TGTGCCACCGGGACGCTATACGAGCAGTACTTC. Translating gives CATGTLYEQYF.

A few counts support this clonotype. The rearrangement uses TRBV4-3 and TRBJ1-1, with D maybe TRBD1 (6 bases). This CDR3 has 14 residues. The germline V and J ends were trimmed by 3 bases and 3 bases, with 11 bases remaining between them. Germline V gene sequence: CDR1 LGHNA, CDR2 YSLEER. The CDR3 DNA is TGCGCCAGCAGCCATGGCCCAGGGGACACTGAAGCTTTCTTT. It yields the protein CASSHGPGDTEAFF.

This sequence joins TRBV28 and TRBJ2-3; 8 nucleotides align to TRBD2. The CDR3 covers 15 residues. With 5 bases clipped from V and 0 bases from J, the junction kept 4 bases outside the gene matches. The germline CDR1 and CDR2 sequences are MDHEN and SYDVKM. CDR3 coding DNA: TGTGCCAGCAGTCGATCTAGCGGGAGCACAGATACGCAGTATTTT. This gives the protein CASSRSSGSTDTQYF.

With respect to this clonotype: A junction end diverges from the germline sequence, so it may reflect a read error. The chain carries TRBV20-1 and TRBJ2-2; 14 bases line up with TRBD2. The germline V gene encodes CDR1 DFQATT and CDR2 SNEGSKA (reference sequence). The CDR3 loop spans 15 amino acids. CDR3 protein: CSDEKTSGRAGEMFF. CDR3 DNA: TGCAGTGATGAAAAGACTAGCGGGAGGGCCGGGGAGATGTTTTTT.

This clonotype showed up just a few times. This chain connects TRBV20-1 to TRBJ1-3; D remains ambiguous. The CDR3 is made up of 12 amino acids. Trimming pared 6 bases from V and 9 bases from J, leaving 15 bases between. Germline CDR1 DFQATT, CDR2 SNEGSKA (reference sequence). This CDR3 is CSASEGGSTIYF. The CDR3 DNA sequence: TGCAGTGCCAGCGAGGGAGGGAGCACCATATATTTT.

This clonotype was seen a few times. The chain uses TRBV28 and TRBJ1-1; 9 nucleotides agree with TRBD1. Germline trimming cut 5 bases from V and 3 bases from J; bases unmatched to any gene: 10. The CDR3 sequence is 16 residues long. Germline CDR1 reads MDHEN; CDR2 reads SYDVKM. As DNA, the CDR3 is TGTGCCAGCAGTACACCGGGACAGGGCGGTCACACTGAAGCTTTCTTT. This encodes CASSTPGQGGHTEAFF.

This clonotype showed up just a few times. This chain uses TRBV29-1 with TRBJ2-2, with D perhaps given as TRBD1 or TRBD2 (5 bases each). The CDR3 loop spans 14 amino acids. Germline values: CDR1 SQVTM, CDR2 ANQGSEA. The V end was cut by 3 bases, the J end by 7 bases, with 15 bases between. The CDR3 sequence: CSVEEDIRIGELFF. The CDR3 region has the DNA TGCAGCGTTGAGGAGGACATTCGGATCGGGGAGCTGTTTTTT.

This chain connects TRBV5-6 to TRBJ2-1, with 10 bases aligning to TRBD1. Germline V gene data show CDR1 as SGHDT and CDR2 as YYEEEE. The CDR3 sequence is 15 residues long. After removal of 4 bases from V and 5 bases from J, the junction contained 6 bases not matched to a gene. CDR3 region: CASSQGQGTHNEQFF. The CDR3, as DNA: TGTGCCAGCAGCCAGGGACAGGGGACCCACAATGAGCAGTTCTTC.

The table lists this clonotype with a few counts. CDR3 sequence (DNA): TGCGCCAGCAGCTTACCCAGGGATACCGGGGAGCTGTTTTTT. Residues: CASSLPRDTGELFF. The gene calls are TRBV5-1 and TRBJ2-2; TRBD1 is a possible D gene (5 bases). The CDR3 is 14 residues long. Germline V lookup: CDR1 SGHRS, CDR2 YFSETQ. V was shortened by 2 bases and J by 5 bases, with 10 bases between the two germline ends.

This clonotype has just a few counts. The chain recombines TRBV3-1 with TRBJ1-2; D is ambiguous. The CDR3 is 15 residues long. CDR1 and CDR2 from the germline V gene are LGHDT and YNNKEL (reference sequence). Trimming shortened V by 0 bases and J by 5 bases, and 13 bases separated the two germline ends. This chain's CDR3 is CASSQDIGRAYGYTF. The CDR3 nucleotides are TGTGCCAGCAGCCAAGATATCGGGAGGGCGTATGGCTACACCTTC.

V is TRBV20-1 and J is TRBJ2-3; TRBD2 aligns across 12 bases. This CDR3 contains 16 residues. J lost 2 bases, V lost 3 bases, and 6 bases had no gene match. CDR1 and CDR2 from the germline V gene are DFQATT and SNEGSKA (reference sequence). The CDR3 coding sequence is TGCAGTGCTAGCCCCGGACTAGCGGGATTCACAGATACGCAGTATTTT. This gives the protein CSASPGLAGFTDTQYF.

This clonotype came up many times. The gene calls are TRBV5-1 and TRBJ2-1; 14 bases match TRBD2. Germline CDR1 reads SGHRS; CDR2 reads YFSETQ. V gave up 1 base and J gave up 6 bases; unmatched junction bases: 3. The CDR3 is 16 amino acids. The CDR3 DNA follows: TGCGCCAGCAGCTTGCCGACTAGCGGGAGGGCCAATGAGCAGTTCTTC. This sequence encodes CASSLPTSGRANEQFF.

Points on this clonotype: One base away lies a much larger clone, so this may be a sequencing read error. The rearrangement links TRBV6-5 to TRBJ2-2, with D unresolved. The germline V gene encodes CDR1 MNHEY and CDR2 SVGAGI. The CDR3 consists of 15 residues. The CDR3 loop is CTSSYAVRPGGELFF. The DNA of the CDR3 is TGTACCAGCAGTTATGCCGTAAGGCCTGGCGGGGAGCTGTTTTTT.

This sequence joins TRBV5-6 and TRBJ2-1; maybe TRBD1 (6 bases). This CDR3 region has 16 residues. The V end was cut by 4 bases, the J end by 6 bases, with 20 bases between. Germline lookup yields CDR1 SGHDT and CDR2 YYEEEE. The CDR3 loop is CASSISPGAFGNEQFF. DNA of the CDR3: TGTGCCAGCAGCATCTCTCCAGGGGCTTTCGGCAATGAGCAGTTCTTC.

In this sample, this clonotype turned up a few times. This chain uses TRBV13 with TRBJ2-2; TRBD2 agrees at 8 bases. This CDR3 spans 19 amino acids. Germline CDR1 is PRHDT and CDR2 is FYEKMQ (reference sequence). The J segment lost 6 bases and the V segment lost 5 bases, leaving 20 bases of the junction unmatched. CDR3 coding DNA: TGTGCCAGCAGCAGAACTTCATGGGGCGCCGAGCGGGAGTCCGGGGAGCTGTTTTTT. Translation gives CASSRTSWGAERESGELFF.

This chain uses TRBV12-3 or TRBV12-4 with TRBJ2-7; 8 nucleotides agree with TRBD2. This CDR3 is built from 16 residues. Germline trimming cut 1 base from V and 2 bases from J; bases unmatched to any gene: 7. The chain's CDR3 is CASSLGRAGGTYEQYF. For the CDR3, the DNA is TGTGCCAGCAGTTTAGGGCGCGCGGGGGGTACCTACGAGCAGTACTTC.

This clonotype was counted only a few times. V and J are TRBV4-1 and TRBJ2-7; D possibly corresponds to TRBD2 (5 bases). The CDR3 consists of 15 residues. V lost 1 base, J lost 4 bases, and 14 bases lay in between. Germline V gives CDR1 MGHRA, CDR2 YSYEKL. The CDR3 spells CASSQVLGEGYEQYF. The CDR3 DNA sequence: TGCGCCAGCAGCCAAGTCCTGGGAGAAGGGTACGAGCAGTACTTC.

The chain uses TRBV5-1 and TRBJ2-7; the D is unclear. Germline V gives CDR1 SGHRS, CDR2 YFSETQ. The CDR3 consists of 13 residues. The V end lost 4 bases, the J end lost 5 bases, and 13 bases lay between the germline ends. The CDR3 region is CASSLTSRNEQYF. CDR3 bases: TGCGCCAGCAGCCTGACAAGTAGGAACGAGCAGTACTTC.

DNA of the CDR3: TGTGCCAGCAGTTACGTTCTAGCGGGGATCGAAGAGACCCAGTACTTC. Encoded protein: CASSYVLAGIEETQYF. The genes are TRBV6-2 or TRBV6-3 and TRBJ2-5; 9 bases are a match to TRBD2. Germline V gene sequence: CDR1 MNHEY, CDR2 SVGEGT. V was clipped by 2 bases and J by 3 bases; unmatched bases: 7. CDR3 length: 16 amino acids.

This clonotype was counted a few times. The CDR3 DNA sequence: TGTGCCAGCAGCACTCGTAAGGGAGCCGGGGAGCTGTTTTTT. Residues: CASSTRKGAGELFF. V is TRBV7-7 and J is TRBJ2-2; D possibly corresponds to TRBD2 (5 bases). The CDR3 is 14 amino acids. V lost 5 bases, J lost 6 bases, and 13 bases lay in between. Germline CDR1 reads SSHAT; CDR2 reads FNYEAQ (reference sequence).